The 8 T cell receptor beta chains given below trace back to one sample, sequenced in a study of shared clonotypes between healthy human individuals. The method was immunoSEQ multiplex PCR; TCRdb's version includes in-frame clones alone and lacks a portion of them. Here the sample spans about 600,000 clones, around 95% being singletons. CD8 cells classed as naive were CD45RO-negative and positively selected for CCR7, excluding terminally differentiated effector memory CD45RA+ cells. The sequenced sample consisted of naive CD8+ T cells sorted from blood. All receptors derive from a woman in her twenties or thirties in good health.

V usage is TRBV29-1 and J usage is TRBJ2-7; TRBD2 aligns across 10 bases. Per germline, CDR1 SQVTM and CDR2 ANQGSEA. The CDR3 covers 14 residues. V shed 6 bases, J shed 7 bases, and the junction held 12 bases outside the gene matches. The CDR3 sequence is CSVGTSALLGEQYF. The CDR3 DNA sequence: TGCAGCGTAGGGACTAGCGCGCTTCTCGGGGAGCAGTACTTC.

V gene TRBV5-7 combines with J gene TRBJ2-7; the D call may be TRBD1 or TRBD2 (5 bases each). TRBV5-7 counts as an open reading frame of uncertain function. The CDR3 runs to 16 residues. V shed 2 bases and J shed 2 bases, with 17 bases lying between them. CDR3 protein: CASSLLDRDLTYEQYF. CDR3 DNA: TGTGCCAGCAGCTTACTGGACCGGGACCTCACCTACGAGCAGTACTTC.

The chain carries TRBV9 and TRBJ2-5, with TRBD2 matching 9 bases. Trimming took 5 bases from V and 5 from J; bases not matched to a gene: 7. Germline lookup yields CDR1 SGDLS and CDR2 YYNGEE. The CDR3 contains 14 residues. Written as DNA, the CDR3 is TGTGCCAGCAGTCGCGGGGGGGCCGGGGAGACCCAGTACTTC. This gives the protein CASSRGGAGETQYF.

As to this clone: Sequence at one end of the junction differs from germline and may be a read error. The V call is TRBV27, the J call TRBJ2-6; TRBD1 matches 10 bases. Germline V gene data show CDR1 as MNHEY and CDR2 as SMNVEV (reference sequence). This CDR3 comprises 17 residues. In DNA, the CDR3 is TGTGCCAGCCGTTTGACAGGGGGCGCGGGTGGGGCCAACGTCCTGACTTTC. The encoded protein is CASRLTGGAGGANVLTF. Full variable domain (rest looked up from reference TRBV27 and TRBJ2-6): EAQVTQNPRYLITVTGKKLTVTCSQNMNHEYMSWYRQDPGLGLRQIYYSMNVEVTDKGDVPEGYKVSRKEKRNFPLILESPSPNQTSLYFCASRLTGGAGGANVLTFGAGSRLTVL.

V is TRBV27 and J is TRBJ1-2; D unclear. Per germline, CDR1 MNHEY and CDR2 SMNVEV (reference sequence). V was shortened by 2 bases and J by 6 bases, with 7 bases between the two germline ends. CDR3 length: 12 residues. CDR3 in amino acids: CASSLPGNGYTF. The CDR3 DNA reads as TGTGCCAGCAGTTTACCGGGAAATGGCTACACCTTC.

V usage is TRBV2 and J usage is TRBJ1-1; D remains ambiguous. Trimming stripped 7 bases from V and 3 bases from J, with 9 bases between. This CDR3 is 12 amino acids long. Germline CDR1 is SNHLY and CDR2 is FYNNEI. This CDR3 reads CASTRTDTEAFF. CDR3 in DNA: TGTGCCAGCACTCGGACGGACACTGAAGCTTTCTTT. Drawing the rest from reference TRBV2 and TRBJ1-1, the complete variable domain is EPEVTQTPSHQVTQMGQEVILRCVPISNHLYFYWYRQILGQKVEFLVSFYNNEISEKSEIFDDQFSVERPDGSNFTLKIRSTKLEDSAMYFCASTRTDTEAFFGQGTRLTVV.

The chain recombines TRBV13 with TRBJ2-5; no firm D call. Germline V lookup: CDR1 PRHDT, CDR2 FYEKMQ (reference sequence). V was trimmed by 3 bases and J by 4 bases, leaving 6 bases between them. The CDR3 loop spans 12 amino acids. In DNA, the CDR3 is TGTGCCAGCAGCTTCAATGGAGAGACCCAGTACTTC. This codes for CASSFNGETQYF.

The chain recombines TRBV7-8 with TRBJ2-1; 11 bases map to TRBD2. V shed 0 bases and J 5 bases; nucleotides not matched to a gene: 0. CDR3 length equals 15 residues. In germline, CDR1 is SGHVS, CDR2 FQNEAQ. The CDR3 spells CASSLAGLADNEQFF. The CDR3 DNA reads as TGTGCCAGCAGCTTAGCGGGACTAGCGGACAATGAGCAGTTCTTC.